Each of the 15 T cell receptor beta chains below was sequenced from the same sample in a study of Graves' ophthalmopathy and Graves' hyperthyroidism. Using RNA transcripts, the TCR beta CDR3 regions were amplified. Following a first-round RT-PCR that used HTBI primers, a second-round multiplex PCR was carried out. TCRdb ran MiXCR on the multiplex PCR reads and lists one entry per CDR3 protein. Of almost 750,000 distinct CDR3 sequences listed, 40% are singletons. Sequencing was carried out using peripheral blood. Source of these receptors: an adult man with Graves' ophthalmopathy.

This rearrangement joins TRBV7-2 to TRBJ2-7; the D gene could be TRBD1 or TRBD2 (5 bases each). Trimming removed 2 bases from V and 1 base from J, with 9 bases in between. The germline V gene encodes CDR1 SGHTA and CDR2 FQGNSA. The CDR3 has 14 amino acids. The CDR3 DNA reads TGTGCCAGCAGCTTACCGGGACCTTCCTACGAGCAGTACTTC. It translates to CASSLPGPSYEQYF.

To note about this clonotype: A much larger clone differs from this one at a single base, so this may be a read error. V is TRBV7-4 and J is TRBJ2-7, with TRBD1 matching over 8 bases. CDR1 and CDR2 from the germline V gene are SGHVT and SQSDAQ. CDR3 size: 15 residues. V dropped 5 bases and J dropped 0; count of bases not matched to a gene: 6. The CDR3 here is CASSVQGGGSYEQYF. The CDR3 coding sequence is TGTGCCAGCAGCGTACAGGGGGGCGGCTCCTACGAGCAGTACTTC. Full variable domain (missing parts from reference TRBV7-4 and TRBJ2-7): GAGVSQSPRYKVAKRGRDVALRCDSISGHVTLYWYRQTLGQGSEVLTYSQSDAQRDKSGRPSGRFSAERPERSVSTLKIQRTEQGDSAVYLCASSVQGGGSYEQYFGPGTRLTVT.

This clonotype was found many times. CDR3 sequence: CASSFGQAEYGYTF. The CDR3, as DNA: TGTGCCAGCAGTTTCGGACAGGCTGAATATGGCTACACCTTC. This chain uses TRBV12-3 or TRBV12-4 with TRBJ1-2, with 7 nucleotides matching TRBD1. The CDR3 has 14 residues. The V segment lost 3 bases and the J segment 5 bases; nucleotides outside the gene matches: 6.

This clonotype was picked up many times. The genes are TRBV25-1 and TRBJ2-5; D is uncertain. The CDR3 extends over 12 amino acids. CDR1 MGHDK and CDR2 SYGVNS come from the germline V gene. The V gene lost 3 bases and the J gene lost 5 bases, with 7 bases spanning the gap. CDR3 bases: TGTGCCAGCAGTGAGCCGCGGGAGACCCAGTACTTC. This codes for CASSEPRETQYF.

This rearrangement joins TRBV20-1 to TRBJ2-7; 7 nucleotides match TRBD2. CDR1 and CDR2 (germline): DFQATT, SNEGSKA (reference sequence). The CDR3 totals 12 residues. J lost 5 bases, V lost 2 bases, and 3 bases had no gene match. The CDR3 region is CSARPRGDEQYF. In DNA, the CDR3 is TGCAGTGCTAGACCCCGGGGGGACGAGCAGTACTTC.

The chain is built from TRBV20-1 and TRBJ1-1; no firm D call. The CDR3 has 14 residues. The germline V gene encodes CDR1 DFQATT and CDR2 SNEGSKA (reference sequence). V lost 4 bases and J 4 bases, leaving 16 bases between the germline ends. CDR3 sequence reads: CSAKKEAGSTEAFF. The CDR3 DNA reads TGCAGTGCTAAAAAGGAGGCAGGAAGCACTGAAGCTTTCTTT.

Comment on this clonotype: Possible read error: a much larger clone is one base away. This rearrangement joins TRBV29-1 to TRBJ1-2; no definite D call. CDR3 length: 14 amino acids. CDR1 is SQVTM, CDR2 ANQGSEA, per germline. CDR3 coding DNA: TGCAGCGTTGAAGGGGGAGGAGAGAACTGTGGCTACACCTTC. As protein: CSVEGGGENCGYTF.

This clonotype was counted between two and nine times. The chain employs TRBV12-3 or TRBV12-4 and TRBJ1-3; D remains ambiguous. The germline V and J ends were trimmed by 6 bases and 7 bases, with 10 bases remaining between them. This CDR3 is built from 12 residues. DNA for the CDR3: TGTGCCAGCAGCGCACACGGGAACACCATATATTTT. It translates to CASSAHGNTIYF.

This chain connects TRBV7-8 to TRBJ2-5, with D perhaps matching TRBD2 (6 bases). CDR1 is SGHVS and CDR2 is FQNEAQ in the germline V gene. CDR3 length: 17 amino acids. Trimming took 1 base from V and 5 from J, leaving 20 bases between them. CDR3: CASSLGFFGGVGETQYF. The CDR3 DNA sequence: TGTGCCAGCAGCTTAGGATTTTTTGGCGGGGTTGGGGAGACCCAGTACTTC.

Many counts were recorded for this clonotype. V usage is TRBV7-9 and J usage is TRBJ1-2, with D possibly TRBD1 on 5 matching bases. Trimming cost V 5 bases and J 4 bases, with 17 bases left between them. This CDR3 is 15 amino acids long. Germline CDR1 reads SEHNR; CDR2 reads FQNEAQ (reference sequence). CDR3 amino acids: CASSPGGFAIYGYTF. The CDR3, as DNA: TGTGCCAGCAGCCCTGGGGGGTTCGCGATCTATGGCTACACCTTC.

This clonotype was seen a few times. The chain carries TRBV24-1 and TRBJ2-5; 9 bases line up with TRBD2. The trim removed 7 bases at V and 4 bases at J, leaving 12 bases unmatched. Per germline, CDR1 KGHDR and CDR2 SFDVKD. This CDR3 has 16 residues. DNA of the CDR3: TGTGCCACCAGGAGAGGCGGGGGGGCCCACCGAGAGACCCAGTACTTC. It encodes CATRRGGGAHRETQYF.

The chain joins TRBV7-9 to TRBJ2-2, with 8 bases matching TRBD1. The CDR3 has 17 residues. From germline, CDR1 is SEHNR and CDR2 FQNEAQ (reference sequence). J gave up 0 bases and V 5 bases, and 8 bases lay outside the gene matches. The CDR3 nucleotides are TGTGCCAGCAGCCAGACCAGGGGGCGTTCGAACACCGGGGAGCTGTTTTTT. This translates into CASSQTRGRSNTGELFF.

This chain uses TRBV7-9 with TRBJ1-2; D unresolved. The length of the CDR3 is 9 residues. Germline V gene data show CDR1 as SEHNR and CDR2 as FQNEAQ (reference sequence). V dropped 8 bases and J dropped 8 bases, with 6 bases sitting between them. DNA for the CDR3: TGTGCCAGCTCTGGGGGCTACACCTTC. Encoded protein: CASSGGYTF.

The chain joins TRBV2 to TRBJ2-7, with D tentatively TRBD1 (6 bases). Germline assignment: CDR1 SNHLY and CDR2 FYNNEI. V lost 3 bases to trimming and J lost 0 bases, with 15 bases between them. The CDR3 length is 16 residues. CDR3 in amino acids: CASSDEGQIGSYEQYF. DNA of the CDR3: TGTGCCAGCAGTGACGAAGGACAGATTGGCTCCTACGAGCAGTACTTC.

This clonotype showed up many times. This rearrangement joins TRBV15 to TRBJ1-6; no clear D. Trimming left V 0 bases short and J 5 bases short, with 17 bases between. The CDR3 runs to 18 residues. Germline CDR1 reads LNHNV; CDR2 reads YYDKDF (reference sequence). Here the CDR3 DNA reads TGTGCCACCAGCAGAGATCCCATTAGGTGGTTGGATAATTCACCCCTCCACTTT. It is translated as CATSRDPIRWLDNSPLHF.